A single sample gave rise to the 15 T cell receptor beta chains below, sequenced in a study of naive and memory T cell subsets. The beta constant-region primer was an equimolar mix of two oligonucleotides covering TRBC1 and TRBC2. TCRdb called the UMI-ligation and nested PCR reads again in MiXCR, with one record for every CDR3 protein. The data show approximately 5,100 distinct CDR3 sequences, with around 7% seen just once and approximately 49% held by the top ten. The specimen was effector memory CD8+ T cells from blood. The subset: effector memory, CD45RA- CD27-. These receptor sequences come from a human donor in good health.

The J gene is TRBJ2-7, the V gene TRBV5-6; the D is unclear. Germline V gene lookup returns CDR1 SGHDT and CDR2 YYEEEE. Trimming took off 0 bases at V and 3 bases at J, with 7 bases between the two ends. The CDR3 covers 13 residues. CDR3 in DNA: TGTGCCAGCAGCTTGGACTCCTACTACGAGCAGTACTTC. This codes for CASSLDSYYEQYF.

The chain joins TRBV20-1 to TRBJ1-1; 7 bases agree with TRBD1. The J segment lost 3 bases and the V segment lost 1 base, leaving 5 bases of the junction unmatched. In germline, CDR1 is DFQATT, CDR2 SNEGSKA (reference sequence). The CDR3 has 14 residues. The chain's CDR3 is CSARGQGGDTEAFF. Written as DNA, the CDR3 is TGCAGTGCTAGAGGACAGGGTGGAGACACTGAAGCTTTCTTT.

The table lists this clonotype with many counts. The CDR3 is CASSSGTGNTGELFF. The CDR3 DNA follows: TGTGCCAGCAGTTCCGGGACAGGGAACACCGGGGAGCTGTTTTTT. The V gene is TRBV28, the J gene TRBJ2-2; 8 bases line up with TRBD1. There are 15 residues in the CDR3. CDR1 is MDHEN and CDR2 is SYDVKM in the germline V gene. V lost 4 bases and J lost 1; bases outside the gene matches: 2.

In regard to this clonotype: A read error may explain this, as a much larger clone is one base away. The chain links TRBV5-6 to TRBJ2-5; 7 bases match TRBD2. After removal of 4 bases from V and 5 bases from J, the junction contained 11 bases not matched to a gene. CDR3 length: 15 residues. The germline gives CDR1 SGHDT, CDR2 YYEEEE. The chain's CDR3 is CASSGGALGGETQYF. CDR3 sequence (DNA): TGTGCCAGCAGCGGCGGGGCTTTGGGGGGGGAGACCCAGTACTTC.

This clonotype was recorded many times. This sequence joins TRBV3-1 and TRBJ1-2; D is unclear. Germline CDR1 is LGHDT and CDR2 is YNNKEL (reference sequence). The CDR3 contains 15 residues. V was trimmed by 4 bases and J by 2 bases, leaving 14 bases between them. CDR3 sequence (DNA): TGTGCCAGCAGCCTGGTGATCTCGCCCAACTATGGCTACACCTTC. This sequence encodes CASSLVISPNYGYTF.

This clonotype was counted at least ten times. The chain is built from TRBV15 and TRBJ2-1, with D hard to call. This CDR3 region has 15 residues. V lost 1 base and J lost 3, with 10 bases in between. The germline gives CDR1 LNHNV, CDR2 YYDKDF (reference sequence). The CDR3 sequence: CATSRATDGYNEQFF. The CDR3 nucleotides are TGTGCCACCAGCAGAGCCACCGACGGCTACAATGAGCAGTTCTTC.

This clonotype was observed at least ten times. This sequence joins TRBV15 and TRBJ1-5; weak D call: TRBD1 (6 bases). CDR1 is LNHNV, CDR2 YYDKDF, per germline (reference sequence). This CDR3 is built from 12 residues. The ends were cut back, 8 bases at V and 5 bases at J, with 10 bases in the middle. CDR3 nucleotides: TGTGCCACCGGGGGCATGGATCAGCCCCAGCATTTT. This translates into CATGGMDQPQHF.

This clonotype is labeled as medium-sized (0.01 to 0.1%). The rearrangement uses TRBV4-3 and TRBJ2-1; D perhaps matches TRBD1 (6 bases). Trimming shortened V by 3 bases and J by 5 bases, and 14 bases separated the two germline ends. The germline CDR1 and CDR2 sequences are LGHNA and YSLEER. This CDR3 has 15 residues. CDR3 in amino acids: CASSQIPGQHNEQFF. The CDR3 DNA reads TGCGCCAGCAGCCAGATCCCGGGACAACACAATGAGCAGTTCTTC.

This clonotype was detected many times. The chain links TRBV20-1 to TRBJ2-1; 7 bases are shared with TRBD1. The CDR3 is 16 residues long. Per the germline V gene, CDR1 is DFQATT and CDR2 is SNEGSKA (reference sequence). The junction had 14 bases not matched to a gene; V was cut back by 0 bases and J by 9 bases. This CDR3 is CSARDRGQTNHIEQFF. CDR3 coding DNA: TGCAGTGCTAGAGATAGGGGACAGACAAACCACATTGAGCAGTTCTTC.

In its sample, this clonotype was seen a few times. V is TRBV6-1 and J is TRBJ2-3; the match to TRBD2 covers 15 bases. Trimming cost V 4 bases and J 4 bases; bases outside gene matches: 0. Germline CDR1 reads MNHNS; CDR2 reads SASEGT. This CDR3 comprises 15 residues. The CDR3 spells CASSGTSGGADTQYF. As DNA, the CDR3 is TGTGCCAGCAGTGGGACTAGCGGGGGGGCAGATACGCAGTATTTT.

The chain uses TRBV20-1 and TRBJ2-7, with TRBD1 identical over 7 bases. The CDR3 is 15 amino acids. Germline CDR1 reads DFQATT; CDR2 reads SNEGSKA (reference sequence). The junction had 8 bases not matched to a gene; V was cut back by 0 bases and J by 3 bases. The CDR3 loop is CSAREPGQSDYEQYF. The CDR3 DNA reads TGCAGTGCTAGAGAACCGGGACAGAGTGACTACGAGCAGTACTTC.

This clonotype appeared many times. The V call is TRBV6-2 or TRBV6-3, the J call TRBJ1-6; D is unresolved. Trimming shortened V by 2 bases and J by 8 bases, and 13 bases separated the two germline ends. The CDR3 extends over 15 amino acids. The germline V gene encodes CDR1 MNHEY and CDR2 SVGEGT. The CDR3 region is CASSYTGDGDSPLHF. The CDR3 bases are TGTGCCAGCAGTTACACCGGGGATGGGGATTCACCCCTCCACTTT.

Many counts were recorded for this clonotype. J is TRBJ2-3 and V is TRBV6-4; 9 nucleotides match TRBD2. The V segment lost 10 bases and the J segment 0 bases; nucleotides outside the gene matches: 8. The length of the CDR3 is 15 residues. The germline gives CDR1 MRHNA, CDR2 SNTAGT. CDR3 in amino acids: CATSASGTSTDTQYF. The CDR3 nucleotides read TGTGCCACGAGCGCTAGCGGGACTAGCACAGATACGCAGTATTTT.

This clonotype was counted many times. This chain uses TRBV28 with TRBJ2-7; 9 bases fit TRBD2. V dropped 1 base and J dropped 7; count of bases not matched to a gene: 8. This CDR3 has 15 amino acids. Germline loops: CDR1 MDHEN, CDR2 SYDVKM. The CDR3 is CASSLSERGVPEQYF. In DNA, the CDR3 is TGTGCCAGCAGTTTATCGGAGCGGGGGGTCCCTGAGCAGTACTTC.

This chain uses TRBV20-1 with TRBJ2-1, with 13 bases fitting TRBD2. The V gene's germline CDR1 is DFQATT and CDR2 SNEGSKA (reference sequence). Losses at the gene ends were 5 bases for V and 8 bases for J; bases not matched to a gene: 6. The CDR3 loop spans 14 amino acids. CDR3 DNA sequence: TGCAGTGCTCAACTAGCGGGAGGGGTTTATGAGCAGTTCTTC. Protein sequence: CSAQLAGGVYEQFF.